The 5 T cell receptor beta chains reported below all come from one sample, sequenced in a study of patients and donors after allogeneic stem cell transplantation. TCRdb re-called the RT-PCR reads through MiXCR, storing one row per CDR3 protein. The sample contains about 200,000 distinct CDR3 sequences, around two fifths of which appear only once. Sequenced material: blood, either unsorted or a sorted T cell fraction (not recorded which). These receptors all come from a human donor who was either an allogeneic HSCT recipient or a stem cell or donor lymphocyte infusion donor (not recorded which). It is not recorded whose cells these are; they may come from a transplant donor.

The chain has TRBV7-2 and TRBJ2-3; perhaps TRBD1 as D (5 bases). The CDR3 is made up of 16 amino acids. Germline CDR1 and CDR2: SGHTA and FQGNSA. The V end was cut by 1 base, the J end by 3 bases, with 14 bases between. The CDR3 region has the DNA TGTGCCAGCAGCTTAGGCCCCAGGGTGCGGACAGATACGCAGTATTTT. Translating gives CASSLGPRVRTDTQYF.

This clonotype was counted between two and nine times. V and J are TRBV12-3 or TRBV12-4 and TRBJ2-3, with a weak D call TRBD2 (7 bases). The V end was cut by 7 bases, the J end by 5 bases, with 22 bases between. The CDR3 covers 16 residues. The CDR3 DNA is TGTGCCAGCACCGCGGGGGCGGGGGCGCCGCGAGATACGCAGTATTTT. It is translated as CASTAGAGAPRDTQYF.

The chain uses TRBV27 and TRBJ1-6; unclear D gene. V was pared by 5 bases and J by 9 bases, with 8 bases between. The CDR3 totals 12 residues. Germline loops: CDR1 MNHEY, CDR2 SMNVEV (reference sequence). The chain's CDR3 is CASSVLGSPLHF. The CDR3 region has the DNA TGTGCCAGCAGTGTCCTTGGTTCACCCCTCCACTTT.

There are a few counts of this clonotype. The chain joins TRBV7-8 to TRBJ1-2; D is possibly TRBD1 (6 bases). CDR1 is SGHVS, CDR2 FQNEAQ, per germline. V was shortened by 1 base and J by 0 bases, with 9 bases between the two germline ends. The CDR3 is made up of 15 amino acids. The CDR3 is CASSLGDTANYGYTF. The CDR3 DNA reads as TGTGCCAGCAGCTTAGGGGACACAGCTAACTATGGCTACACCTTC.

V gene TRBV27 combines with J gene TRBJ2-7; D remains ambiguous. V lost 1 base and J 2 bases, leaving 12 bases between the germline ends. CDR1 and CDR2 from the germline V gene are MNHEY and SMNVEV (reference sequence). This CDR3 contains 15 residues. The CDR3 region is CASSLFPGTTYEQYF. The DNA for the CDR3 is TGTGCCAGCAGTTTATTCCCCGGAACCACCTACGAGCAGTACTTC.